The T cell receptor (beta chain) described here comes from a study of beta chain features in type 1 diabetes. As every portion of the isolated RNA was reverse transcribed, the sequencing read expressed TCRB transcripts. Profiled with immunoSEQ multiplex PCR; TCRdb holds only in-frame clones, not every one. This table holds under 450,000 clones, approximately 13% found once. Trimming pared 4 bases from V and 3 bases from J, leaving 3 bases between. The CDR3 runs 12 residues. Germline lookup yields CDR1 SGHTA and CDR2 FQGNSA. The rearrangement uses TRBV7-2 and TRBJ2-2; D unclear. The sequencing input was naive CD4+ T cells from blood. The sequence was collected from a young man in good health. CDR3: CASSYYTGELFF. CDR3 coding DNA: TGTGCCAGCAGCTACTACACCGGGGAGCTGTTTTTT.